This T cell receptor (beta chain) is from a study of OX40 agonist ivuxolimab in advanced cancers. V was clipped by 0 bases and J by 5 bases, with 4 bases between them. Germline CDR1 SGHTA, CDR2 FQGNSA. CDR3 size: 12 residues. Blood draws occurred at baseline, cycle 4 day 1, and cycle 7 day 1. As regards this clone: The same CDR3 is also encoded by other DNA sequences in this sample.

Clones were read by immunoSEQ multiplex PCR, and TCRdb kept only the in-frame ones, dropping some. The sample includes about 84,000 clones, 89% of them seen just once. This receptor was obtained from an adult with an advanced solid tumor such as melanoma, head and neck, liver or kidney cancer. Material: CD4+ or CD8+ T cells sorted from blood, obtained in a trial of the OX40 agonist ivuxolimab. The genes are TRBV7-2 and TRBJ1-2; D gene unclear. The CDR3 DNA is TGTGCCAGCAGCTTAGCGGGTTATGGCTACACCTTC. It specifies CASSLAGYGYTF. The complete variable domain, with remaining parts taken from reference TRBV7-2 and TRBJ1-2, reads GAGVSQSPSNKVTEKGKDVELRCDPISGHTALYWYRQSLGQGLEFLIYFQGNSAPDKSGLPSDRFSAERTGGSVSTLTIQRTQQEDSAVYLCASSLAGYGYTFGSGTRLTVV.